Listed here are 20 T cell receptor beta chains from one sample, sequenced in a study of lymphopenia after photon versus proton radiotherapy (dated by TCRdb to about 2019). Receptors were amplified or captured by the immunoSEQ multiplex PCR assay. This immuneACCESS table, as held by TCRdb, lists in-frame sequences with V and J called but not all clones. Of the missing ones, under half trace to an unresolved V gene in checked studies; the others have no known cause. The sample table holds 65,000 to 70,000 clones, of which about nine tenths were seen once. Of the sample, 2.9% falls within the top ten clones. The sequencing here drew on peripheral blood, taken from a patient treated with photon-based radiotherapy. The receptors derive from a woman between 65 and 79 years old with pancreatic cancer.

The genes are TRBV7-2 and TRBJ2-3, with D tentatively TRBD2 (6 bases). The CDR3 extends over 13 amino acids. V lost 1 base, J lost 5 bases, and 7 bases lay in between. In germline, CDR1 is SGHTA, CDR2 FQGNSA. The CDR3 sequence: CASSLEAGDTQYF. As DNA, the CDR3 is TGTGCCAGCAGCTTAGAAGCGGGAGATACGCAGTATTTT.

The V and J genes are TRBV6-5 and TRBJ1-2, with D hard to call. This CDR3 has 12 residues. Germline CDR1 and CDR2: MNHEY and SVGAGI. The ends were cut back, 7 bases at V and 5 bases at J, with 11 bases in the middle. Written as DNA, the CDR3 is TGTGCCAGCAAAACCGGGCTATATGGCTACACCTTC. Protein product: CASKTGLYGYTF.

The chain couples TRBV28 to TRBJ2-7; 7 nucleotides align to TRBD1. The CDR3 loop spans 13 amino acids. V shed 9 bases, J shed 3 bases, and the junction held 8 bases outside the gene matches. CDR1 and CDR2 (germline): MDHEN, SYDVKM. The CDR3 nucleotides read TGTGCCAGTACAGGGGTCCCCTTCTACGAGCAGTACTTC. Protein sequence: CASTGVPFYEQYF.

The chain employs TRBV30 and TRBJ2-1; D tentatively reads TRBD1 or TRBD2 (5 bases each). The CDR3 has 12 residues. Germline CDR1 reads GTSNPN; CDR2 reads SVGIG (reference sequence). V gave up 5 bases and J gave up 9 bases, with 14 bases separating them. The CDR3 protein is CAWRDPSFEQFF. CDR3 sequence (DNA): TGTGCCTGGCGGGACCCCTCATTTGAGCAGTTCTTC.

The genes are TRBV27 and TRBJ2-7; 7 bases fit TRBD2. The V and J ends lost 8 bases and 3 bases, in that order; junction bases with no gene match: 10. The CDR3 covers 14 residues. Germline V gene sequence: CDR1 MNHEY, CDR2 SMNVEV (reference sequence). This chain's CDR3 is CASASVGGDYEQYF. In nucleotides, the CDR3 is TGTGCCAGCGCGTCCGTGGGGGGGGACTACGAGCAGTACTTC.

V is TRBV28 and J is TRBJ2-7; D not resolved. The germline V gene encodes CDR1 MDHEN and CDR2 SYDVKM. V dropped 4 bases and J dropped 3 bases, with 25 bases sitting between them. This CDR3 has 18 amino acids. CDR3 nucleotides: TGTGCCAGCAGTTCGTCTTACGGATTGGGCTCCCTCGACTACGAGCAGTACTTC. Translating it yields CASSSSYGLGSLDYEQYF. Complete variable domain (other parts from reference TRBV28 and TRBJ2-7): DVKVTQSSRYLVKRTGEKVFLECVQDMDHENMFWYRQDPGLGLRLIYFSYDVKMKEKGDIPEGYSVSREKKERFSLILESASTNQTSMYLCASSSSYGLGSLDYEQYFGPGTRLTVT.

The chain recombines TRBV18 with TRBJ1-5; D not certain. The CDR3 is 15 amino acids. V was cut by 5 bases and J by 2 bases, with 13 bases left in between. Germline loops: CDR1 KGHSH, CDR2 LQKENI. The CDR3 nucleotides are TGTGCCAGCTCATTTGACCGGCTGGGCAATCAGCCCCAGCATTTT. Protein product: CASSFDRLGNQPQHF.

The chain uses TRBV5-5 and TRBJ2-2; 8 bases fit TRBD1. This CDR3 comprises 15 residues. Germline-derived CDR1 and CDR2 are SGHKS and YYEKEE (reference sequence). The J segment lost 5 bases and the V segment lost 4 bases, leaving 7 bases of the junction unmatched. This CDR3 reads CASSPTGGLTGELFF. As DNA, the CDR3 is TGTGCCAGCAGCCCAACAGGGGGGCTAACCGGGGAGCTGTTTTTT. Together with reference TRBV5-5 and TRBJ2-2, the CDR3 gives the full variable domain: DAGVTQSPTHLIKTRGQQVTLRCSPISGHKSVSWYQQVLGQGPQFIFQYYEKEERGRGNFPDRFSARQFPNYSSELNVNALLLGDSALYLCASSPTGGLTGELFFGEGSRLTVL.

V and J are TRBV4-2 and TRBJ2-3; no definite D call. CDR1 and CDR2 (germline): LGHNA, YNFKEQ. V was clipped by 2 bases and J by 0 bases, with 9 bases between them. CDR3 length: 15 residues. The CDR3 here is CASSQSATSTDTQYF. As DNA, the CDR3 is TGTGCCAGCAGCCAATCTGCGACTAGCACAGATACGCAGTATTTT.

The rearrangement joins TRBV6-5 to TRBJ1-2, with D perhaps matching TRBD1 (5 bases). In germline, CDR1 is MNHEY, CDR2 SVGAGI. V was clipped by 4 bases and J by 4 bases, with 19 bases between them. The CDR3 is made up of 16 amino acids. CDR3 coding DNA: TGTGCCAGCAGTTCACCGGGACCCAATTGGGGCTATGGCTACACCTTC. Its translation is CASSSPGPNWGYGYTF.

The rearrangement joins TRBV11-1 to TRBJ1-2; D possibly corresponds to TRBD1 (5 bases). Between the trimmed V and J ends, which lost 5 bases and 2 bases, there was a span of 12 bases. CDR1 SGHAT and CDR2 FQDESV come from the germline V gene (reference sequence). This CDR3 spans 14 amino acids. The CDR3 region has the DNA TGTGCCAGCAGCCAGGGCAGGGACAACTATGGCTACACCTTC. Protein sequence: CASSQGRDNYGYTF.

The chain combines TRBV28 with TRBJ1-4, with 7 bases matching TRBD1. Trimming cost V 6 bases and J 4 bases; bases outside gene matches: 2. The germline gives CDR1 MDHEN, CDR2 SYDVKM. The CDR3 length is 13 residues. CDR3 sequence reads: CASRGTVNEKLFF. The CDR3 nucleotides read TGTGCCAGCAGAGGGACAGTTAATGAAAAACTGTTTTTT.

This clone was seen more than once but under ten times. This rearrangement joins TRBV19 to TRBJ2-1; 15 bases match TRBD2. The length of the CDR3 is 19 residues. Germline CDR1 is LNHDA and CDR2 is SQIVND (reference sequence). V lost 5 bases, J lost 5 bases, and 13 bases stayed unmatched. The DNA for the CDR3 is TGTGCCAGTAGTCTACGAGGGACTAGCGGGAGGTTTATCGACAATGAGCAGTTCTTC. It translates to CASSLRGTSGRFIDNEQFF.

In this sample, this clone turned up once. The chain has TRBV5-1 and TRBJ1-1; 11 positions match TRBD1. The CDR3 covers 16 residues. The ends lost 2 bases at V and 4 bases at J; junction bases unmatched: 7. The germline V gene encodes CDR1 SGHRS and CDR2 YFSETQ. CDR3 DNA: TGCGCCAGCAGCTTCCACGGACAGGGGGCCGGCACTGAAGCTTTCTTT. Translating it yields CASSFHGQGAGTEAFF.

The chain is built from TRBV7-2 and TRBJ2-3; D remains ambiguous. The CDR3 spans 15 residues. Per the germline V gene, CDR1 is SGHTA and CDR2 is FQGNSA. V lost 0 bases, J lost 3 bases, and 10 bases lay in between. The CDR3 DNA follows: TGTGCCAGCAGCTTAGCTAGCTTGGAGACAGATACGCAGTATTTT. This gives the protein CASSLASLETDTQYF.

This chain uses TRBV14 with TRBJ2-3; 9 nucleotides line up with TRBD2. From germline, CDR1 is SGHDN and CDR2 FVKESK. This CDR3 comprises 16 residues. V dropped 4 bases and J dropped 2; count of bases not matched to a gene: 7. CDR3 protein: CASSPLSGSITDTQYF. The CDR3 bases are TGTGCCAGCAGCCCTCTTAGCGGGAGCATCACAGATACGCAGTATTTT. The full variable domain, rest sourced from reference TRBV14 and TRBJ2-3, is EAGVTQFPSHSVIEKGQTVTLRCDPISGHDNLYWYRRVMGKEIKFLLHFVKESKQDESGMPNNRFLAERTGGTYSTLKVQPAELEDSGVYFCASSPLSGSITDTQYFGPGTRLTVL.

This chain connects TRBV30 to TRBJ1-1; 11 bases are a match to TRBD1. The CDR3 extends over 15 amino acids. With V trimmed by 5 bases and J by 4 bases, 9 bases remained unmatched. Germline-derived CDR1 and CDR2 are GTSNPN and SVGIG (reference sequence). CDR3 sequence (DNA): TGTGCCTGGGGACCGGACAGGGGGCTTGTCACTGAAGCTTTCTTT. Translation gives CAWGPDRGLVTEAFF.

As DNA, the CDR3 is TGTGCCAGCAGTGAAGAATCGGCAGGGACTGAAGCTTTCTTT. Its translation: CASSEESAGTEAFF. The rearrangement uses TRBV2 and TRBJ1-1; a weak D match, TRBD1 (5 bases). Germline assignment: CDR1 SNHLY and CDR2 FYNNEI. CDR3 length equals 14 residues. V gave up 1 base and J gave up 5 bases, with 11 bases separating them.

The table lists this clone with a few counts. CDR3 protein: CASSSTSGSPQETQYF. CDR3 in DNA: TGTGCCAGCAGCTCCACATCCGGGAGCCCCCAAGAGACCCAGTACTTC. The chain combines TRBV7-8 with TRBJ2-5; D may be TRBD2 (6 bases). Germline CDR1 SGHVS, CDR2 FQNEAQ. The CDR3 covers 16 residues. V lost 4 bases and J 1 base, leaving 16 bases between the germline ends.

The DNA for the CDR3 is TGCGCCAGCAGCTTGGCCTCGAAGGGGTTTAGCTCTGGGGCCAACGTCCTGACTTTC. It translates to CASSLASKGFSSGANVLTF. The chain uses TRBV5-1 and TRBJ2-6; D possibly corresponds to TRBD1 (5 bases). The CDR3 has 19 residues. Germline V gives CDR1 SGHRS, CDR2 YFSETQ. The V and J ends lost 0 bases and 0 bases respectively, with 16 bases between them.